The clone carrying this T cell receptor beta chain has more than one count but fewer than ten. Using its own MiXCR run on the 5' RACE reads, TCRdb lists one record per CDR3 protein. The sample carries about 96,000 distinct CDR3 sequences, under 20% recorded once. These data are taken from a study of T cells of healthy individuals. The CDR3 is 13 amino acids. J was trimmed by 8 bases and V by 7 bases; bases with no gene match: 8. Per the germline V gene, CDR1 is LNHDA and CDR2 is SQIVND (reference sequence). V gene TRBV19 combines with J gene TRBJ1-2; 9 bases fit TRBD1. The sequence was collected from a human donor in good health. CDR3 bases: TGTGCCAGTACCAATAGACAGGGGGACGGCTACACCTTC. As protein: CASTNRQGDGYTF.